Presented here are 5 T cell receptor beta chains from one specimen sequenced in a study of CD8+CD57+ T cells in acquired aplastic anemia (dated by TCRdb to 2017 to 2018). The patients picked for sequencing were ones in whom flow cytometry had shown an expansion of CD8+CD57+ cells. The sequencer was an Illumina HiSeq 2000. TCR beta VDJ combination and CDR3 sequence profiling used genomic DNA as the template. The public reads were reprocessed in TCRdb via fastp at Q25 and MiXCR, keeping in-frame beta chains. Identical CDR3 proteins give one entry, which carries the most common genes and DNA. This sample lists around 170,000 distinct CDR3 sequences; over 40% were detected once. 3.2% of the sample is in the top ten clones. The sequencing sample was made of sorted CD4+, CD8+, or CD8+CD57+ T cells (not recorded which) from PBMCs. These receptors were taken from a human donor with aplastic anemia.

This clonotype came up many times. V usage is TRBV7-3 and J usage is TRBJ1-1; D is unresolved. This CDR3 region has 13 residues. Per the germline V gene, CDR1 is SGHTA and CDR2 is FQGTGA. V was pared by 4 bases and J by 2 bases, with 8 bases between. CDR3 in amino acids: CASSSLGNTEAFF. CDR3 in DNA: TGTGCCAGCAGCTCTCTTGGTAACACTGAAGCTTTCTTT.

This clonotype was observed many times. This rearrangement joins TRBV6-1 to TRBJ1-2; 7 positions match TRBD1. Germline V gene lookup returns CDR1 MNHNS and CDR2 SASEGT. CDR3 length equals 13 residues. J lost 13 bases, V lost 7 bases, and 15 bases had no gene match. DNA for the CDR3: TGTGCCAGCACCAGGTCAGAGACAGGGTCCTTCACCTTC. Protein sequence: CASTRSETGSFTF.

J is TRBJ1-2 and V is TRBV6-2 or TRBV6-3; D unclear. CDR3 length: 14 amino acids. The germline gives CDR1 MNHEY, CDR2 SVGEGT. The V and J ends lost 6 bases and 1 base respectively, with 12 bases between them. CDR3 in amino acids: CASSASRFNYGYTF. CDR3 DNA sequence: TGTGCCAGCAGCGCTAGCAGATTTAACTATGGCTACACCTTC.

This clonotype came up many times. The chain links TRBV7-9 to TRBJ1-1, with D hard to call. CDR1 SEHNR and CDR2 FQNEAQ come from the germline V gene (reference sequence). The ends were cut back, 3 bases at V and 1 base at J, with 12 bases in the middle. CDR3 length: 15 amino acids. CDR3 residues: CASSFNRARNTEAFF. DNA for the CDR3: TGTGCCAGCAGCTTTAACCGGGCTCGGAACACTGAAGCTTTCTTT.

Ten or more counts support this clonotype. The chain is built from TRBV12-3 or TRBV12-4 and TRBJ1-1; D might be TRBD1 (5 bases). The CDR3 spans 14 residues. Deletions cut 6 bases from V and 5 bases from J, with 16 bases between. The CDR3 DNA follows: TGTGCCAGCAGCCCTCAGGGAAGAACTACTGAAGCTTTCTTT. This translates into CASSPQGRTTEAFF.